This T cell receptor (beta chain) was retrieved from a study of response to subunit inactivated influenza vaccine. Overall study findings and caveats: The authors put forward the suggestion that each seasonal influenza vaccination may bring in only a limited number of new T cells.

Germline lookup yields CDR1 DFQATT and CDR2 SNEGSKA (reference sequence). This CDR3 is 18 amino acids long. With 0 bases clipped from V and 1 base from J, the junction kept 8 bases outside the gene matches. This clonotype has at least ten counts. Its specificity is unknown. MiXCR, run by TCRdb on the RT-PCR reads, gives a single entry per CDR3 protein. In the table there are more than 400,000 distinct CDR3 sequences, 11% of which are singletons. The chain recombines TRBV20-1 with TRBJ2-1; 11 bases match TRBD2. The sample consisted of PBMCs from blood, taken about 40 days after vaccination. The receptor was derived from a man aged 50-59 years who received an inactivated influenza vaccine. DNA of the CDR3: TGCAGTGCTAGAGATGGTAGCGGGAGGGCCTATTCCTACAATGAGCAGTTCTTC. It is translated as CSARDGSGRAYSYNEQFF.